These 20 T cell receptor beta chains came from one sample sequenced in a study of shared clonotypes between healthy human individuals. Repertoires were generated with immunoSEQ multiplex PCR, while TCRdb's copy carries only in-frame clones and drops some. The sample holds 850,000 to 1,200,000 clones, around 75% seen once. Sequences were obtained from memory CD4+ T cells sorted from blood. Regarding subset: CD45RA-negative fraction. The receptor set was obtained from a man younger than 35 in good health.

This clone was recorded once. The chain has TRBV4-1 and TRBJ2-7; D unresolved. From germline, CDR1 is MGHRA and CDR2 YSYEKL. Trimming took 0 bases from V and 7 from J, leaving 4 bases between them. The CDR3 is 11 amino acids. The CDR3 DNA reads TGCGCCAGCAGCCAAGAGGGTGAGCAGTACTTC. It codes for CASSQEGEQYF.

The chain recombines TRBV19 with TRBJ1-5; TRBD1 is a possible D gene (6 bases). The CDR3 consists of 15 residues. The V end was cut by 4 bases, the J end by 0 bases, with 10 bases between. Per germline, CDR1 LNHDA and CDR2 SQIVND (reference sequence). The CDR3: CASSTGQNSNQPQHF. As DNA, the CDR3 is TGTGCCAGTAGTACTGGACAGAATAGCAATCAGCCCCAGCATTTT.

This clone was recorded a few times. The chain uses TRBV4-1 and TRBJ1-2; D is possibly TRBD1 (5 bases). Germline CDR1 is MGHRA and CDR2 is YSYEKL. The CDR3 has 15 residues. Trimming left V 0 bases short and J 8 bases short, with 16 bases between. The CDR3 DNA follows: TGCGCCAGCAGCCAAGAGAAGGAGGGGTGGAAAGGCTACACCTTC. This translates into CASSQEKEGWKGYTF.

This rearrangement joins TRBV2 to TRBJ1-2; 10 bases fit TRBD1. Germline CDR1 is SNHLY and CDR2 is FYNNEI. CDR3 length equals 14 residues. Trimming at V came to 7 bases and at J to 2 bases, leaving 4 bases not matched to a gene. The CDR3 nucleotides read TGTGCCAGCATTGGGGACAGGGGAAACTATGGCTACACCTTC. Protein product: CASIGDRGNYGYTF.

This chain connects TRBV6-5 to TRBJ2-5; D could derive from TRBD1 or TRBD2 (6 bases each). Germline V lookup: CDR1 MNHEY, CDR2 SVGAGI. V was cut by 0 bases and J by 3 bases, with 14 bases left in between. The CDR3 runs 16 residues. CDR3 sequence (DNA): TGTGCCAGCAGTTACTCGGGAGGCAGGGGAAAAGAGACCCAGTACTTC. Translating it yields CASSYSGGRGKETQYF.

This chain joins TRBV19 and TRBJ2-5, with 7 bases identical to TRBD2. There are 14 residues in the CDR3. Per germline, CDR1 LNHDA and CDR2 SQIVND (reference sequence). With V trimmed by 3 bases and J by 1 base, 2 bases remained unmatched. CDR3 in DNA: TGTGCCAGTAGTATCTCGGGAGGCCAAGAGACCCAGTACTTC. It specifies CASSISGGQETQYF.

J is TRBJ2-2 and V is TRBV12-5; 8 bases line up with TRBD1. The CDR3 spans 19 residues. The germline gives CDR1 LGHNT, CDR2 FRNRAP. The J segment lost 1 base and the V segment lost 4 bases, leaving 14 bases of the junction unmatched. DNA of the CDR3: TGTGCTAGTGGTTGGAACACAATACAGGGGGTCGGGAACACCGGGGAGCTGTTTTTT. It yields the protein CASGWNTIQGVGNTGELFF.

The chain employs TRBV5-1 and TRBJ1-1; 7 bases match TRBD1. V dropped 4 bases and J dropped 1; count of bases not matched to a gene: 4. The CDR3 runs 14 residues. The V gene's germline CDR1 is SGHRS and CDR2 YFSETQ. The DNA of the CDR3 is TGCGCCAGCAGCCAACAGGGGTCGAACACTGAAGCTTTCTTT. Its protein is CASSQQGSNTEAFF. The entire variable domain, with the rest obtained from reference TRBV5-1 and TRBJ1-1, is as follows: KAGVTQTPRYLIKTRGQQVTLSCSPISGHRSVSWYQQTPGQGLQFLFEYFSETQRNKGNFPGRFSGRQFSNSRSEMNVSTLELGDSALYLCASSQQGSNTEAFFGQGTRLTVV.

The chain combines TRBV6-1 with TRBJ2-2; possibly TRBD1 or TRBD2 for D (5 bases each). V lost 9 bases and J 7 bases, leaving 9 bases between the germline ends. Germline lookup yields CDR1 MNHNS and CDR2 SASEGT. The CDR3 has 11 residues. CDR3 sequence reads: CASERGGELFF. CDR3 DNA sequence: TGTGCCAGTGAGAGGGGCGGGGAGCTGTTTTTT.

This CDR3 reads CASTDTGNTIYF. The CDR3 bases are TGTGCCAGCACCGACACAGGGAACACCATATATTTT. V is TRBV28 and J is TRBJ1-3, with D perhaps TRBD1 (6 bases). Trimming took 7 bases from V and 7 from J, leaving 11 bases between them. Germline CDR1 reads MDHEN; CDR2 reads SYDVKM. The CDR3 spans 12 residues.

The rearrangement uses TRBV4-1 and TRBJ2-7; 7 bases align to TRBD1. This CDR3 contains 16 residues. Trimming at V came to 4 bases and at J to 4 bases, leaving 13 bases not matched to a gene. From germline, CDR1 is MGHRA and CDR2 YSYEKL. CDR3 DNA sequence: TGCGCCAGCAGCCCGACAGGGTTTCAGGGTCCTTACGAGCAGTACTTC. Translated, it gives CASSPTGFQGPYEQYF.

This clone was picked up one time. V gene TRBV10-3 combines with J gene TRBJ2-7, with D possibly matching TRBD1 (5 bases). Germline V gene data show CDR1 as ENHRY and CDR2 as SYGVKD. V lost 8 bases to trimming and J lost 5 bases, with 10 bases between them. The CDR3 consists of 11 residues. This chain's CDR3 is CAIFARDEQYF. CDR3 nucleotide sequence: TGTGCCATCTTTGCCAGGGACGAGCAGTACTTC.

The V call is TRBV2, the J call TRBJ1-2; 7 bases are shared with TRBD1. CDR1 is SNHLY, CDR2 FYNNEI, per germline. The length of the CDR3 is 13 residues. Losses at the gene ends were 8 bases for V and 4 bases for J; bases not matched to a gene: 7. The chain's CDR3 is CASEGAPSYGYTF. CDR3 coding DNA: TGTGCCAGCGAGGGGGCCCCGAGCTATGGCTACACCTTC.

The chain has TRBV27 and TRBJ2-7; 13 nucleotides line up with TRBD2. J lost 0 bases, V lost 5 bases, and 13 bases had no gene match. This CDR3 region has 19 residues. CDR1 and CDR2 (germline): MNHEY, SMNVEV (reference sequence). This CDR3 reads CASSNWVGLAGIGSYEQYF. In DNA, the CDR3 is TGTGCCAGCAGTAATTGGGTGGGACTAGCGGGAATCGGCTCCTACGAGCAGTACTTC.

The chain combines TRBV7-9 with TRBJ2-5; 8 bases are shared with TRBD2. Germline CDR1 SEHNR, CDR2 FQNEAQ (reference sequence). This CDR3 has 16 residues. V dropped 5 bases and J dropped 2; count of bases not matched to a gene: 10. The CDR3 DNA sequence: TGTGCCAGCAGCCCCCGGGGGGGCAGGGGACAAGAGACCCAGTACTTC. This sequence encodes CASSPRGGRGQETQYF.

The chain carries TRBV6-5 and TRBJ1-6; D is undetermined. The CDR3 is 14 residues long. CDR1 and CDR2 (germline): MNHEY, SVGAGI. V was pared by 2 bases and J by 9 bases, with 11 bases between. The CDR3 nucleotides read TGTGCCAGCAGTTACCAGGAGATAAGTTCACCCCTCCACTTT. This encodes CASSYQEISSPLHF.

The chain joins TRBV29-1 to TRBJ2-5; D ambiguous. Near its end, the DNA agrees better with TRBJ2-7, so the J call may be wrong. The CDR3 has 12 amino acids. Germline V gene sequence: CDR1 SQVTM, CDR2 ANQGSEA. Written as DNA, the CDR3 is TGCAGCGTTGAAGATCGTAGTTACGAGCAGTACTTC. Amino acids: CSVEDRSYEQYF.

The chain carries TRBV7-9 and TRBJ1-3; no clear D gene. This CDR3 region has 16 residues. Germline values: CDR1 SEHNR, CDR2 FQNEAQ (reference sequence). V gave up 5 bases and J gave up 2 bases, with 16 bases separating them. CDR3 sequence: CASSLDVLATGNTIYF. For the CDR3, the DNA is TGTGCCAGCAGCCTGGACGTCCTCGCCACTGGAAACACCATATATTTT.

The table lists this clone with a count of one. The chain has TRBV29-1 and TRBJ1-5; D is uncertain. From germline, CDR1 is SQVTM and CDR2 ANQGSEA. This CDR3 comprises 14 residues. Trimming removed 7 bases at V and 2 bases at J, with 15 bases between. CDR3 coding DNA: TGCAGCGCCACCCTAGACACACGCAATCAGCCCCAGCATTTT. It codes for CSATLDTRNQPQHF.

As for this clone: Different DNA sequences within this sample yield the same CDR3. The chain employs TRBV2 and TRBJ2-5; D ambiguous. V dropped 2 bases and J dropped 8 bases, with 6 bases sitting between them. Germline V gene sequence: CDR1 SNHLY, CDR2 FYNNEI. The CDR3 contains 11 residues. CDR3 nucleotide sequence: TGTGCCAGCAGTGAAAGTGGCACCCAGTACTTC. This encodes CASSESGTQYF.